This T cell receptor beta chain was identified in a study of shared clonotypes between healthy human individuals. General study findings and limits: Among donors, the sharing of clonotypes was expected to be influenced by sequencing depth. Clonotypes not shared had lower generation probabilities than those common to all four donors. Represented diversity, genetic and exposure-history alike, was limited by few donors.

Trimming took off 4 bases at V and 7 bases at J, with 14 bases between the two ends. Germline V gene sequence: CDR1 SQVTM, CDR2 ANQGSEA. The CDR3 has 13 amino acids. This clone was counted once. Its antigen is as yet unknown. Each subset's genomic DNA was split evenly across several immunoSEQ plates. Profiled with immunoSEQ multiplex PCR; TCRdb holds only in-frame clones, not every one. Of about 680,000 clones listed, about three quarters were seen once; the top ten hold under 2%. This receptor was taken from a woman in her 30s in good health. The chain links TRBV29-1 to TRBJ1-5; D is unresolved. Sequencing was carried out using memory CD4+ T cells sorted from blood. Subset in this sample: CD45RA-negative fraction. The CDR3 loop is CSVVVSIGQPQHF. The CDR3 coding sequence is TGCAGCGTTGTGGTCAGTATCGGACAGCCCCAGCATTTT.